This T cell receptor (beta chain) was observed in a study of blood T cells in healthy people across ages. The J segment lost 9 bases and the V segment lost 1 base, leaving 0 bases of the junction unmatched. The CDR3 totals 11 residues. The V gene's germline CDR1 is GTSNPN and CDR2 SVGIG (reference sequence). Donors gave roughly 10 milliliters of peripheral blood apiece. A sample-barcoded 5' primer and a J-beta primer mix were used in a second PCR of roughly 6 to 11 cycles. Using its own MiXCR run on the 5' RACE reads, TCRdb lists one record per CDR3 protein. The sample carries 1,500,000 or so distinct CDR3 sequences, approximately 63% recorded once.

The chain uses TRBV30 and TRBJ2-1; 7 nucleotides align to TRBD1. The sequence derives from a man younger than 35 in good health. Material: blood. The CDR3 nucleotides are TGTGCCTGGAGTGCAGGGGGTGAGCAGTTCTTC. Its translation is CAWSAGGEQFF.